The clone carrying this T cell receptor (beta chain) has more than one count but fewer than ten. Its antigen is unknown. This sample stems from a study of CD8 T cells in ankylosing spondylitis. Study-wide results and caveats: Significant enrichment of disease-linked clones was reported in matched ankylosing spondylitis synovial fluid. Disease-linked clones bore a CD8+ phenotype, appearing relatively rarely in peripheral blood. Earlier studies detected some motif variants in reactive arthritis synovial fluid and blood. One TCR beta motif, made up of eight or nine highly homologous variants, appeared characteristic of ankylosing spondylitis blood.

Quantitative molecular-barcoded 5'-RACE generated the TCR beta libraries. TCRdb fed the 5' RACE reads into MiXCR, producing one record per CDR3 protein. The sample holds roughly 700,000 distinct CDR3 sequences; 19% are singletons and the top ten take under 20%. The CDR3 covers 14 residues. Looked up from germline, CDR1 is ENHRY and CDR2 is SYGVKD. The V end lost 6 bases, the J end lost 9 bases, and 18 bases lay between the germline ends. Sequencing input: blood, either unsorted or a sorted T cell fraction (not recorded which). The clonotype was recovered from a male donor with ankylosing spondylitis. The chain couples TRBV10-3 to TRBJ2-1; maybe TRBD2 (5 bases). This CDR3 is CAISTPNGVGEQFF. The CDR3 DNA follows: TGTGCCATCAGCACCCCAAACGGGGTGGGTGAGCAGTTCTTC.